Each of the 10 T cell receptor beta chains below was sequenced from the same sample in a study of blood T cell repertoires in COVID-19. Assay used: immunoSEQ multiplex PCR; TCRdb lists only in-frame clones, some missing. The sample lists 65,000 to 95,000 clones, about 80% seen once, with around 12% in the top ten. Input material: peripheral blood. Every receptor here comes from a woman aged 40-49 years with active or convalescent COVID-19.

The J gene is TRBJ2-3, the V gene TRBV5-6; TRBD2 matches 8 bases. Unmatched junction bases numbered 7, after V lost 2 bases and J lost 8 bases. The CDR3 is 14 amino acids. CDR1 SGHDT and CDR2 YYEEEE come from the germline V gene. CDR3 region: CASSFGLADGTQYF. The DNA for the CDR3 is TGTGCCAGCAGCTTCGGACTAGCCGACGGTACGCAGTATTTT.

This clone was picked up a small number of times. The V gene is TRBV5-1, the J gene TRBJ2-1; TRBD1 matches at 10 bases. Germline CDR1 is SGHRS and CDR2 is YFSETQ. J gave up 1 base and V 2 bases, and 6 bases lay outside the gene matches. The CDR3 contains 17 residues. In nucleotides, the CDR3 is TGCGCCAGCAGCTTACAGCCGGGACAGGGGTCCTACAATGAGCAGTTCTTC. Translated, it gives CASSLQPGQGSYNEQFF. Supplemented by reference TRBV5-1 and TRBJ2-1, the full variable domain reads KAGVTQTPRYLIKTRGQQVTLSCSPISGHRSVSWYQQTPGQGLQFLFEYFSETQRNKGNFPGRFSGRQFSNSRSEMNVSTLELGDSALYLCASSLQPGQGSYNEQFFGPGTRLTVL.

This chain uses TRBV28 with TRBJ2-7; 11 bases line up with TRBD2. Germline CDR1 MDHEN, CDR2 SYDVKM. The CDR3 extends over 19 amino acids. V was clipped by 3 bases and J by 5 bases; unmatched bases: 18. The CDR3 sequence: CASSFPPSGRSNRLHEQYF. The CDR3 DNA sequence: TGTGCCAGCAGTTTTCCCCCTAGCGGGAGGAGTAATAGGCTCCACGAGCAGTACTTC.

This chain uses TRBV2 with TRBJ2-5; D may be TRBD1 (6 bases). The germline V gene encodes CDR1 SNHLY and CDR2 FYNNEI. This CDR3 is built from 13 residues. The V end was cut by 7 bases, the J end by 2 bases, with 11 bases between. The CDR3 reads CASNRVRQETQYF. The DNA for the CDR3 is TGTGCCAGCAACAGGGTGAGGCAAGAGACCCAGTACTTC.

This chain links TRBV28 with TRBJ2-7; D perhaps matches TRBD1 (5 bases). Germline loops: CDR1 MDHEN, CDR2 SYDVKM. V lost 5 bases, J lost 4 bases, and 21 bases lay in between. CDR3 length: 16 amino acids. CDR3 sequence reads: CASSPLDSPGNYEQYF. Here the CDR3 DNA reads TGTGCCAGCAGTCCTCTAGACAGCCCCGGTAATTACGAGCAGTACTTC.

This sequence joins TRBV11-2 and TRBJ2-7; 8 bases fit TRBD1. The V segment lost 3 bases and the J segment 12 bases; nucleotides outside the gene matches: 10. From germline, CDR1 is SGHAT and CDR2 FQNNGV. The CDR3 has 13 residues. CDR3 amino acids: CASSFPGQVTSYF. As DNA, the CDR3 is TGTGCCAGCAGCTTTCCGGGACAGGTAACGTCGTACTTC.

The chain joins TRBV7-3 to TRBJ1-6; 12 bases match TRBD1. Germline CDR1 reads SGHTA; CDR2 reads FQGTGA. V trimming: 5 bases; J trimming: 7 bases; junction bases outside the gene matches: 6. The CDR3 runs 16 residues. The CDR3 here is CASSEGTGGLNSPLHF. DNA of the CDR3: TGTGCCAGCAGCGAGGGGACAGGGGGCCTGAATTCACCCCTCCACTTT.

V gene TRBV4-1 combines with J gene TRBJ1-6; D ambiguous. The CDR3 loop spans 18 amino acids. V was cut by 3 bases and J by 0 bases, with 15 bases left in between. Germline CDR1 reads MGHRA; CDR2 reads YSYEKL. The CDR3 protein is CASSHFLGSSSYNSPLHF. CDR3 in DNA: TGCGCCAGCAGCCACTTTCTCGGGTCGAGCTCCTATAATTCACCCCTCCACTTT.

The chain is built from TRBV18 and TRBJ2-1, with 9 bases fitting TRBD1. The germline CDR1 and CDR2 sequences are KGHSH and LQKENI. The CDR3 runs to 15 residues. V gave up 6 bases and J gave up 3 bases; unmatched junction bases: 6. As DNA, the CDR3 is TGTGCCAGCTCGACCGGGACAGGGAGCTACAATGAGCAGTTCTTC. Residues: CASSTGTGSYNEQFF.

A single count supports this clone. The rearrangement links TRBV11-2 to TRBJ1-2, with 8 nucleotides matching TRBD1. The germline CDR1 and CDR2 sequences are SGHAT and FQNNGV. CDR3 length equals 12 residues. Germline trimming cut 5 bases from V and 5 bases from J; bases unmatched to any gene: 1. The CDR3 spells CASSNRGYGYTF. The DNA for the CDR3 is TGTGCCAGCAGCAACAGGGGGTATGGCTACACCTTC.